These T cell receptor beta chains were read from a single sample in a study of blood T cells in healthy people across ages. TCRdb ran MiXCR on the 5' RACE reads and lists one entry per CDR3 protein. This sample has around 1.5 million distinct CDR3 sequences, with 30% to 35% found just once. The sequenced sample consisted of blood. The receptor set was obtained from a woman aged 30 to 39 in good health. The CDR3 runs from the conserved cysteine through the conserved F or W. The D gene is left open where the match is weak.

v_gene	d_gene	j_gene	CDR3aa
TRBV7-2	.	TRBJ1-2	CASSFRDPAGGYTF
TRBV11-2	.	TRBJ2-4	CASSLQQHIQYF
TRBV25-1	TRBD1	TRBJ2-1	CAGSESTGGEQFF
TRBV28	.	TRBJ1-1	CACGVNTEAFF
TRBV15	.	TRBJ2-3	CATSKLGNTQYF
TRBV7-3	.	TRBJ1-4	CAGSLKLFF
TRBV21-1	.	TRBJ1-2	CASRRDLTGEGYTF
TRBV30	.	TRBJ1-1	CAWSSQGNTEAFF
TRBV20-1	TRBD1	TRBJ2-7	CSADRGYRDRSYEQYF
TRBV29-1	TRBD1	TRBJ1-1	CSVGTGIGTEAFF
TRBV9	TRBD2	TRBJ2-1	CASSVRTSVSSYNEQFF
TRBV6-6	.	TRBJ2-1	CASSYSSQLGGQFF
TRBV12-3/TRBV12-4	TRBD1	TRBJ1-5	CASSWDRGQPQHF
TRBV20-1	TRBD2	TRBJ2-1	CSARDWGGLADSEQFF
TRBV5-1	.	TRBJ1-2	CASSLTRDGYTF
TRBV19	.	TRBJ2-5	CATTIGETQYF
TRBV4-1	TRBD1	TRBJ2-3	CASSQDLIGGAPGQGTDTQYF
TRBV7-3	.	TRBJ2-3	CASSWDRTVTGTDTQYF
TRBV6-1	TRBD2	TRBJ2-5	CASSSGLADYETQYF
TRBV20-1	TRBD1	TRBJ2-1	CSARDPTGGHEQFF
TRBV5-6	TRBD1	TRBJ1-2	CASTPHLGRQGGNYGYTF
TRBV6-6	TRBD1	TRBJ2-7	CASSYAPGQGDEQYF
TRBV2	.	TRBJ2-5	CASSEGGQTQYF
TRBV10-3	.	TRBJ1-2	CAISEGADYGYTF
TRBV29-1	TRBD2	TRBJ2-1	CSVDRGGGSYNEQFF
TRBV7-7	TRBD2	TRBJ2-3	CTSSSGGYSGGTDTQYF
TRBV3-1	TRBD2	TRBJ2-1	CASSRREAGAYNEQFF
TRBV5-4	.	TRBJ2-3	CASINEEGTQYF
TRBV7-9	.	TRBJ2-5	CASSPRDTPRETQYF
TRBV20-1	.	TRBJ2-7	CSARDPGWAGTAYEQYF
TRBV6-1	TRBD2	TRBJ2-7	CATLRGVRSYEQYF
TRBV5-1	.	TRBJ2-3	CASSLRAGDTDTQYF
TRBV27	.	TRBJ1-3	CASSPLFGNTIYF
TRBV10-3	.	TRBJ1-1	CAISSESSNTEAFF
TRBV12-3/TRBV12-4	.	TRBJ2-5	CASSLRVGEDEQETQYF
TRBV20-1	.	TRBJ2-7	CSARDLGPSSYEQYF
TRBV2	.	TRBJ2-5	CASSVPVSETQYF
TRBV18	.	TRBJ2-1	CASSPNGTYMSSYNEQFF
TRBV4-1	TRBD2	TRBJ2-3	CASSQPTSGRTYTQYF